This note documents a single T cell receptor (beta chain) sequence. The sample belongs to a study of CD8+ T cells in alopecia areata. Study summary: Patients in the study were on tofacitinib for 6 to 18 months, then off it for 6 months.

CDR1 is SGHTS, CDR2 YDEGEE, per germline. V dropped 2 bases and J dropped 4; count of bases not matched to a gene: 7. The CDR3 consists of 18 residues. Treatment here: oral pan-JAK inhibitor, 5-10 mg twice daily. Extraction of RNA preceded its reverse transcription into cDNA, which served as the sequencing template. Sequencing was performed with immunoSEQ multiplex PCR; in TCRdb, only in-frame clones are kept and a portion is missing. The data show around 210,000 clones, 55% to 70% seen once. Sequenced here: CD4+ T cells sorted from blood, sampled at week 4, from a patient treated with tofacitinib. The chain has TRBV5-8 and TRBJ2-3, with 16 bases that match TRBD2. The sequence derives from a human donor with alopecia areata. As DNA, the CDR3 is TGTGCCAGCAGCTTACCCCCCGGGACTAGCGGGGGGGCAGATACGCAGTATTTT. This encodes CASSLPPGTSGGADTQYF.